This is a list of T cell receptor beta chains from one sample in a study of a mutant IDH1 vaccine in newly diagnosed glioma. Libraries were prepared by immunoSEQ multiplex PCR; TCRdb keeps only in-frame clonotypes and omits some of them. This repertoire shows just under 80,000 clones, roughly 90% found once; its top ten account for 0.56%. These receptors' antigens are unknown. The specimen was PBMCs, collected from a glioma patient whose treatment included an IDH1 peptide vaccine. The receptors originated from a woman in her forties or fifties with glioma. Both conserved end residues are part of each CDR3. D genes are given only for firm matches. Expanded clones are given a class, and other clones once, few, many or no size at all.

cdr3_nt cdr3_aa clone_size d_call j_call v_call
TGTGCCAGCAGCTTTGTGAATTCACCCCTCCACTTT CASSFVNSPLHF NA NA TRBJ1-6 TRBV11-2
TGTGCCAGCGGCGGACTAGAGAACACCGGGGAGCTGTTTTTT CASGGLENTGELFF NA TRBD2 TRBJ2-2 TRBV27
TGTGCCAGCAGCGTTTCCTACGAGCAGTACTTC CASSVSYEQYF NA NA TRBJ2-7 TRBV9
TGCGCCAGCAGCTTGGAAGGCAGGGCCTACGAGCAGTACTTC CASSLEGRAYEQYF few NA TRBJ2-7 TRBV5-1
TGTGCAAGTCGCGCCGGACAGGGTGGCAATCAGCCCCAGCATTTT CASRAGQGGNQPQHF NA NA TRBJ1-5 TRBV12-2
TGCGCCAGCAGCTTTAGTGGCCGCCGTCGGGAGGTGGGGGATACGCAGTATTTT CASSFSGRRREVGDTQYF once TRBD2 TRBJ2-3 TRBV5-1
TGCGCCAGCAGCCCACGACTAGCGGCCTCCTACGAGCAGTACTTC CASSPRLAASYEQYF NA TRBD2 TRBJ2-7 TRBV4-1
TGTGCCAGCAGCTTCGGACAGGGGGAATCCAAGAGAACCCAGTACTTC CASSFGQGESKRTQYF NA TRBD1 TRBJ2-5 TRBV7-9
TGTGCCAGCACAGGGTCCTGGGGCACCGGGGAGCTGTTTTTT CASTGSWGTGELFF NA NA TRBJ2-2 TRBV27
TGTGCCTGGAGTGTGGGTCGAAGGACTGAAGCTTTCTTT CAWSVGRRTEAFF NA NA TRBJ1-1 TRBV30
TGTGCCAGCAGATTCCGAACAGGGAGGGACTATGGCTACACCTTC CASRFRTGRDYGYTF NA NA TRBJ1-2 TRBV6-5
TGCGCCAGCAGCTTAGGATTGGGGACAACCTCCTACGAGCAGTACTTC CASSLGLGTTSYEQYF NA NA TRBJ2-7 TRBV5-1
TGTGCCAGCTCACCAGTAAGGACTAGCGGGAGTCTGAAGGTGCACGAGCAGTACTTC CASSPVRTSGSLKVHEQYF once TRBD2 TRBJ2-7 TRBV18
TGCAGCGTTGAGAGTCAGGGGCGAGAGACCCAGTACTTC CSVESQGRETQYF NA NA TRBJ2-5 TRBV29-1
TGCAGCGTTTTTGCCCCGGGACAGGGCACCTACGAGCAGTACTTC CSVFAPGQGTYEQYF NA TRBD1 TRBJ2-7 TRBV29-1
TGTGCCAGCAGCGACTCGGGGGGCCGTAACACCGGGGAGCTGTTTTTT CASSDSGGRNTGELFF NA NA TRBJ2-2 TRBV14
TGTGCCAGCAGCCAAGAGGGAGGGATGCGCAATCAGCCCCAGCATTTT CASSQEGGMRNQPQHF NA NA TRBJ1-5 TRBV4-2
TGTGCCAGCAGGGGCATCTACGAGCAGTACTTC CASRGIYEQYF NA NA TRBJ2-7 TRBV27
TGTGCCAGCAGCTTGGTCGCAGGGGCCGGGAACACTGAAGCTTTCTTT CASSLVAGAGNTEAFF NA NA TRBJ1-1 TRBV5-6
TGTGCCAGCAGTCCAAAACACGGGACAGGGGGCTTCAATGAGCAGTTCTTC CASSPKHGTGGFNEQFF NA TRBD1 TRBJ2-1 TRBV7-3
TGTGCCATCAGCTTCACAATCGATCCCTCTGGGGCCAACGTCCTGACTTTC CAISFTIDPSGANVLTF NA NA TRBJ2-6 TRBV10-3
TGTGCCAGCAGTTACCGGGGCACAGATACGCAGTATTTT CASSYRGTDTQYF NA NA TRBJ2-3 TRBV6-5
TGTGCCAGCAGCCAATGGCGAACGAACACCGGGGAGCTGTTTTTT CASSQWRTNTGELFF NA NA TRBJ2-2 TRBV14
TGTGCCAGCTCACCACAACGGGTCCAGGCTCTCTATGGCTACACCTTC CASSPQRVQALYGYTF NA NA TRBJ1-2 TRBV18
TGTGCCAGCAGCCAGACCCTAGCGGGACACAATGAGCAGTTCTTC CASSQTLAGHNEQFF NA TRBD2 TRBJ2-1 TRBV7-3
TGCGCCAGCAGCTCCACCTCTGAGCGGGGTGAGCAGTTCTTC CASSSTSERGEQFF NA TRBD2 TRBJ2-1 TRBV5-1
TGTGCCAGCAACTACAGGGGAAATCAGCCCCAGCATTTT CASNYRGNQPQHF NA TRBD1 TRBJ1-5 TRBV28
TGTGCCAGCACCCGGACTAGCGGGAGACTCCAAGAGACCCAGTACTTC CASTRTSGRLQETQYF NA TRBD2 TRBJ2-5 TRBV2
TGTGCCAGCGGTCCCATCCCCTATGGCTACACCTTC CASGPIPYGYTF few NA TRBJ1-2 TRBV6-1
TGCGCCAGCAGCTTGGGAAACGAGCAGTACTTC CASSLGNEQYF NA NA TRBJ2-7 TRBV5-1
TGTGCCGGAGACAGGAGAATGAACACTGAAGCTTTCTTT CAGDRRMNTEAFF NA NA TRBJ1-1 TRBV27
TGTGCCAGCAGCTGGACAGGGGCAGGGGAGCAGTACTTC CASSWTGAGEQYF NA TRBD1 TRBJ2-7 TRBV7-2
TGTGCCAGCAGCGACAGGGCCCGGACGGGGGGCTACACCTTC CASSDRARTGGYTF NA TRBD1 TRBJ1-2 TRBV7-9
TGTGCCAGCAGCCCCCTGACTAGTTACTCGTACAATGAGCAGTTCTTC CASSPLTSYSYNEQFF NA NA TRBJ2-1 TRBV7-9
TGTGCCAGCACCCTAACAGGTTATGGAAACACCATATATTTT CASTLTGYGNTIYF NA NA TRBJ1-3 TRBV11-2
TGTGCCAGCAGCTGGGGAGGTCGGGGGCGCCCCGGACCCCAGCATTTT CASSWGGRGRPGPQHF NA NA TRBJ1-5 TRBV5-6
TGTGCCAGCAGGCGCCGCAGGGGGGGATACAATGAGCAGTTCTTC CASRRRRGGYNEQFF NA NA TRBJ2-1 TRBV6-5
TGTGCCAGCAGCTTAGAGGTAGCGGGAGCCTACGAGCAGTACTTC CASSLEVAGAYEQYF NA TRBD2 TRBJ2-7 TRBV7-6
TGTGCCAGCAGCTTCCAGCGGGAGGGCCATAAAAACATTCAGTACTTC CASSFQREGHKNIQYF NA TRBD2 TRBJ2-4 TRBV7-9
TGTGCCAGCAGTTCGGGACTAGCGGGACTCGGGACCCAGTACTTC CASSSGLAGLGTQYF once TRBD2 TRBJ2-5 TRBV6-6
TGTGCCAGCACGGAACTGGGAGCTTACAATGAGCAGTTCTTC CASTELGAYNEQFF NA NA TRBJ2-1 TRBV2